The TCR beta chain described here comes from a study of T cells in Graves' hyperthyroidism and ophthalmopathy. Regarding the study as a whole: In the blood, most expanded thyroid clonotypes above 0.001 appeared as well.

There are 16 residues in the CDR3. Trimming at V came to 5 bases and at J to 4 bases, leaving 7 bases not matched to a gene. Germline-derived CDR1 and CDR2 are MDHEN and SYDVKM. Worth noting for this clonotype: What it binds is unknown.

Amplified regions were TCR beta CDR3 sequences from RNA transcripts. The TCR CDR3 was amplified in a first-round RT-PCR using the HTBI primer set. From the multiplex PCR reads, TCRdb called clonotypes with MiXCR, one entry per CDR3 protein. In the table there are hundreds of thousands of distinct CDR3 sequences, approximately 14% of which are singletons. The study enrolled patients aged 18 to 65 with newly diagnosed hyperthyroidism of under 2 months' duration. A 10 ml volume of fresh peripheral blood provided the PBMCs. This clonotype was obtained from a woman under 30 with Graves' hyperthyroidism. V gene TRBV28 combines with J gene TRBJ2-4; 11 bases agree with TRBD2. Sequenced sample: blood. CDR3 nucleotide sequence: TGTGCCAGCAGTCCGGGACTAGCGGAGAAAAAAAACATTCAGTACTTC. Translation: CASSPGLAEKKNIQYF.